Shown below are 19 T cell receptor beta chains from a single sample sequenced in a study of shared clonotypes between healthy human individuals. TCRdb's table, derived via immunoSEQ multiplex PCR, lists solely in-frame clones and lacks some. This sample has 450,000 to 550,000 clones, with approximately 79% found just once. The sequenced sample was PBMCs. These receptors were obtained from a woman aged 40 to 50 in good health. Some clones in this sample may be carry-over from other donors' samples.

Note on this clone: The junction does not match germline at one end; this may be a read error. This chain uses TRBV7-7 with TRBJ2-1; D might be TRBD1 (6 bases). Germline V CDR1 and CDR2: SSHAT, FNYEAQ (reference sequence). The CDR3 extends over 13 amino acids. The CDR3 reads CASSLSQGGEQFF. In DNA, the CDR3 is TGTGCTAGCAGCTTATCACAGGGCGGCGAGCAGTTCTTC.

The rearrangement uses TRBV2 and TRBJ1-5; 7 nucleotides match TRBD1. J was trimmed by 0 bases and V by 6 bases; bases with no gene match: 11. The CDR3 runs to 17 residues. CDR1 and CDR2 from the germline V gene are SNHLY and FYNNEI. CDR3 bases: TGTGCCAGCAGCCCGAGGGGGCTGATCTTTAGCAATCAGCCCCAGCATTTT. Amino acids: CASSPRGLIFSNQPQHF.

Many counts were recorded for this clone. The chain joins TRBV27 to TRBJ2-2, with 9 bases aligning to TRBD2. In germline, CDR1 is MNHEY, CDR2 SMNVEV (reference sequence). This CDR3 has 17 amino acids. J was trimmed by 5 bases and V by 4 bases; bases with no gene match: 11. This CDR3 is CASSSPSGERWTGELFF. DNA of the CDR3: TGTGCCAGCAGTTCCCCTAGCGGGGAGAGGTGGACCGGGGAGCTGTTTTTT.

The chain links TRBV28 to TRBJ2-1; 13 bases are shared with TRBD2. This CDR3 has 16 residues. Unmatched junction bases numbered 9, after V lost 7 bases and J lost 6 bases. CDR1 is MDHEN, CDR2 SYDVKM, per germline. CDR3 in amino acids: CASNLPGLAGANEQFF. CDR3 nucleotides: TGTGCCAGCAACCTCCCCGGACTAGCGGGAGCCAATGAGCAGTTCTTC.

With respect to this clone: The sample holds other DNA sequences that translate to the same CDR3. V is TRBV18 and J is TRBJ2-5, with D possibly matching TRBD1 (5 bases). V was pared by 3 bases and J by 2 bases, with 7 bases between. Per the germline V gene, CDR1 is KGHSH and CDR2 is LQKENI. The CDR3 is 13 residues long. CDR3: CASSPGRQETQYF. The CDR3, as DNA: TGTGCCAGCTCACCGGGGCGGCAAGAGACCCAGTACTTC.

The chain is built from TRBV28 and TRBJ2-7; maybe TRBD1 (5 bases). V lost 3 bases and J 7 bases, leaving 7 bases between the germline ends. The CDR3 is 11 residues long. CDR1 is MDHEN and CDR2 is SYDVKM in the germline V gene. CDR3 sequence: CASSFRQEQYF. CDR3 bases: TGTGCCAGCAGTTTTAGACAGGAGCAGTACTTC.

This chain connects TRBV10-2 to TRBJ2-4; maybe TRBD2 (5 bases). The germline V and J ends were trimmed by 6 bases and 7 bases, with 19 bases remaining between them. The CDR3 has 15 amino acids. Germline values: CDR1 WSHSY, CDR2 SAAADI. In DNA, the CDR3 is TGCGCCAGCAGGGGCGTTGAGGGTCGTGGGAACATTCAGTACTTC. It yields the protein CASRGVEGRGNIQYF.

The V and J genes are TRBV7-3 and TRBJ2-2, with D unresolved. From germline, CDR1 is SGHTA and CDR2 FQGTGA. The CDR3 is 14 amino acids. V was clipped by 5 bases and J by 0 bases, with 7 bases between them. The CDR3: CASSRGANTGELFF. DNA for the CDR3: TGTGCCAGCAGCCGCGGAGCGAACACCGGGGAGCTGTTTTTT.

J is TRBJ2-5 and V is TRBV28; perhaps TRBD2 as D (7 bases). CDR3 length equals 14 residues. V lost 3 bases and J 5 bases, leaving 13 bases between the germline ends. CDR1 is MDHEN, CDR2 SYDVKM, per germline. CDR3 residues: CASSFGGARETQYF. For the CDR3, the DNA is TGTGCCAGCAGTTTTGGGGGGGCGCGGGAGACCCAGTACTTC.

This clone has a single count. The V call is TRBV28, the J call TRBJ1-6, with 7 bases lining up with TRBD1. V lost 3 bases and J lost 4; bases outside the gene matches: 6. The CDR3 is 16 amino acids. Germline-derived CDR1 and CDR2 are MDHEN and SYDVKM. In DNA, the CDR3 is TGTGCCAGCAGTTTCCTGGGACAGCAGTATAATTCACCCCTCCACTTT. Amino acids: CASSFLGQQYNSPLHF.

This clone was observed once. This likely stems from a read error, as it lies one base from a far larger clone. The chain recombines TRBV4-2 with TRBJ1-2, with D tentatively TRBD1 (5 bases). This CDR3 contains 15 residues. The V end lost 8 bases, the J end lost 4 bases, and 20 bases lay between the germline ends. Germline CDR1 reads LGHNA; CDR2 reads YNFKEQ. The CDR3 here is CASGPSGAESYGYTF. DNA for the CDR3: TGTGCCAGCGGCCCATCCGGGGCCGAGTCCTATGGCTACACCTTC.

The rearrangement uses TRBV5-4 and TRBJ2-1, with 8 bases fitting TRBD1. This CDR3 comprises 15 residues. Germline CDR1 reads SGHNT; CDR2 reads YYREEE (reference sequence). Losses at the gene ends were 0 bases for V and 5 bases for J; bases not matched to a gene: 4. Here the CDR3 reads CASSLDDRGHNEQFF. CDR3 nucleotide sequence: TGTGCCAGCAGCTTGGACGACAGGGGCCACAATGAGCAGTTCTTC.

The chain recombines TRBV2 with TRBJ1-5, with D maybe TRBD1 (5 bases). Trimming removed 8 bases at V and 6 bases at J, with 14 bases between. CDR3 length equals 13 residues. The V gene's germline CDR1 is SNHLY and CDR2 FYNNEI. The chain's CDR3 is CASRVRAGQPQHF. The CDR3 coding sequence is TGTGCCAGCCGCGTCAGGGCGGGTCAGCCCCAGCATTTT.

V gene TRBV9 combines with J gene TRBJ2-7; D gene unclear. V lost 4 bases and J 2 bases, leaving 1 base between the germline ends. This CDR3 has 10 amino acids. CDR1 is SGDLS, CDR2 YYNGEE, per germline. CDR3 region: CASSPYEQYF. CDR3 coding DNA: TGTGCCAGCAGCCCCTACGAGCAGTACTTC.

This clone was seen once. The V call is TRBV19, the J call TRBJ2-7, with D possibly matching TRBD1 (6 bases). The V and J ends lost 10 bases and 3 bases respectively, with 13 bases between them. The CDR3 covers 12 residues. Germline values: CDR1 LNHDA, CDR2 SQIVND (reference sequence). The CDR3 spells CATSDSIYEQYF. The CDR3 coding sequence is TGTGCCACTTCGGACAGCATCTACGAGCAGTACTTC. The full variable domain, completed using reference TRBV19 and TRBJ2-7, is DGGITQSPKYLFRKEGQNVTLSCEQNLNHDAMYWYRQDPGQGLRLIYYSQIVNDFQKGDIAEGYSVSREKKESFPLTVTSAQKNPTAFYLCATSDSIYEQYFGPGTRLTVT.

V is TRBV10-3 and J is TRBJ2-7; 9 bases are shared with TRBD1. There are 15 residues in the CDR3. Germline CDR1 reads ENHRY; CDR2 reads SYGVKD. The V gene end was trimmed by 4 bases and the J gene end by 2 bases; junction bases not matched to a gene: 6. The CDR3 coding sequence is TGTGCCATCAGTGGGAGACAGGGGGGGACCTACGAGCAGTACTTC. It encodes CAISGRQGGTYEQYF.

The V call is TRBV5-1, the J call TRBJ2-7, with a tentative D call TRBD1 (5 bases). V gave up 3 bases and J gave up 2 bases, with 12 bases separating them. The CDR3 loop spans 14 amino acids. CDR1 and CDR2 from the germline V gene are SGHRS and YFSETQ. The CDR3 DNA reads TGCGCCAGCAGCTGGACAATCTCCGCCTACGAGCAGTACTTC. Encoded protein: CASSWTISAYEQYF. Full variable domain (rest looked up from reference TRBV5-1 and TRBJ2-7): KAGVTQTPRYLIKTRGQQVTLSCSPISGHRSVSWYQQTPGQGLQFLFEYFSETQRNKGNFPGRFSGRQFSNSRSEMNVSTLELGDSALYLCASSWTISAYEQYFGPGTRLTVT.

The rearrangement links TRBV18 to TRBJ1-2; D call uncertain. The CDR3 loop spans 13 amino acids. Germline V CDR1 and CDR2: KGHSH, LQKENI. V was pared by 2 bases and J by 8 bases, with 12 bases between. The CDR3 DNA reads TGTGCCAGCTCACCAGCAGGCGATTTGGGCTACACCTTC. Amino acids: CASSPAGDLGYTF.

This chain links TRBV27 with TRBJ2-5, with D perhaps TRBD1 or TRBD2 (7 bases each). Germline V CDR1 and CDR2: MNHEY, SMNVEV (reference sequence). The V end was cut by 6 bases, the J end by 5 bases, with 16 bases between. The CDR3 spans 14 residues. The CDR3, as DNA: TGTGCCAGCAGCCGGCTGCAGGGGGGGGAGACCCAGTACTTC. It translates to CASSRLQGGETQYF.